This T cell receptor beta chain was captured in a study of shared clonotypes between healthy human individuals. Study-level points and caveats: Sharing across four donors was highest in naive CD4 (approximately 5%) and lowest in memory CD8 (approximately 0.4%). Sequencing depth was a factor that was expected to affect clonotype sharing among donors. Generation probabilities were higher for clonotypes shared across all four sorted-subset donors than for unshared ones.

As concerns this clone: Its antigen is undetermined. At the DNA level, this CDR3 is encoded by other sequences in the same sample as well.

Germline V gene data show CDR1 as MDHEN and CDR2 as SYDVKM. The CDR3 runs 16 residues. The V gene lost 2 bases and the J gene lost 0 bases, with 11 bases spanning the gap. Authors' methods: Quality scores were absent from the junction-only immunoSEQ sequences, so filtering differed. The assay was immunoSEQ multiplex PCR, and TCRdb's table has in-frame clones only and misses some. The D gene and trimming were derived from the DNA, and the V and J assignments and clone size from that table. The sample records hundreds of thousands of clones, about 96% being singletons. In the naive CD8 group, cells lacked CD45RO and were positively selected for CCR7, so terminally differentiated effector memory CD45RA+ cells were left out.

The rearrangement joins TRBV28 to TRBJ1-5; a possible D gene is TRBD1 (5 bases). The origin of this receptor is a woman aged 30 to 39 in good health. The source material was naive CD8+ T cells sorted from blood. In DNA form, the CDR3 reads TGTGCCAGCAGTTTAGGGGGGGGTTATAGCAATCAGCCCCAGCATTTT. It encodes CASSLGGGYSNQPQHF.